This TCR beta chain derives from a study of cytotoxic CD8 clonotypes in ibrutinib-treated CLL. The CDR3 is 15 residues long. V lost 6 bases and J lost 4, with 15 bases in between. Germline assignment: CDR1 SEHNR and CDR2 FQNEAQ (reference sequence). The repertoire was sequenced with immunoSEQ multiplex PCR; TCRdb's copy has only in-frame clones and lacks some. Among about 40,000 clones listed, roughly 72% were seen once. This clone was detected only a few times. Sequencing was performed on PBMCs, taken at disease progression, from a patient treated with ibrutinib. The chain carries TRBV7-9 and TRBJ1-4; D remains unclear. This TCR was sampled from a human donor with chronic lymphocytic leukemia. The CDR3 coding sequence is TGTGCCAGCAGTCGCGGTAGTTCGGGTAATGAAAAACTGTTTTTT. Translation: CASSRGSSGNEKLFF.